This T cell receptor (beta chain) was recovered during a study of cytomegalovirus exposure and HLA in healthy donors. This CDR3 region has 13 residues. Trimming removed 0 bases at V and 9 bases at J, with 9 bases between. In germline, CDR1 is GTSNPN, CDR2 SVGIG (reference sequence). Amplification used 60 Vbeta primers and 13 Jbeta primers. Sequencing was performed with immunoSEQ multiplex PCR; in TCRdb, only in-frame clones are kept and a portion is missing. The sample carries tens of thousands of clones, under 80% recorded once. The clonotype comes from a male donor in good health and CMV-seropositive. The genes are TRBV30 and TRBJ1-6; D uncertain. Sample: PBMCs. CDR3 DNA sequence: TGTGCCTGGAGTGTTGAAAGAGGTTCACCCCTCCACTTT. Amino acid sequence: CAWSVERGSPLHF.